A single sample is the source of the 18 T cell receptor beta chains below, sequenced in a study of T cells in narcolepsy. Produced via immunoSEQ multiplex PCR; TCRdb's table is partial and in-frame only. Found here are under 35,000 clones, 75% to 90% of them singletons; the top ten hold about 1.3%. Sequenced: CD45RA- memory CD4+ T cells from PBMCs. The source is a human donor with narcolepsy.

This chain uses TRBV10-3 with TRBJ2-1; 11 bases are a match to TRBD2. This CDR3 has 14 amino acids. The V segment lost 4 bases and the J segment 8 bases; nucleotides outside the gene matches: 4. Germline V gene lookup returns CDR1 ENHRY and CDR2 SYGVKD. For the CDR3, the DNA is TGTGCCATCAGTGCGACTAGCGGGGCGGATGAGCAGTTCTTC. Translating it yields CAISATSGADEQFF.

J is TRBJ1-1 and V is TRBV6-6, with 7 bases identical to TRBD1. V lost 6 bases, J lost 7 bases, and 11 bases stayed unmatched. The CDR3 contains 14 residues. Germline V gene data show CDR1 as MNHNY and CDR2 as SVGAGI (reference sequence). The CDR3 DNA sequence: TGTGCCAGCAGCACGTCCCCGGGACAGAGTGAAGCTTTCTTT. Residues: CASSTSPGQSEAFF.

V is TRBV7-2 and J is TRBJ2-5; D gene uncertain. Germline assignment: CDR1 SGHTA and CDR2 FQGNSA. The CDR3 runs to 13 residues. Trimming stripped 5 bases from V and 7 bases from J, with 14 bases between. CDR3 DNA: TGTGCCAGCAGCCCGACGCCGGAAGGGACCCAGTACTTC. Its protein product is CASSPTPEGTQYF.

This clone was counted a few times. J is TRBJ2-4 and V is TRBV30; unclear D gene. The CDR3 has 15 amino acids. Per germline, CDR1 GTSNPN and CDR2 SVGIG (reference sequence). Deletions cut 1 base from V and 0 bases from J, with 10 bases between. CDR3 loop: CAWSDSGLAKNIQYF. CDR3 sequence (DNA): TGTGCCTGGAGTGATTCAGGTCTAGCCAAAAACATTCAGTACTTC.

The chain carries TRBV4-3 and TRBJ1-1; tentative D call: TRBD1 (6 bases). The CDR3 extends over 15 amino acids. The ends were cut back, 0 bases at V and 2 bases at J, with 10 bases in the middle. Germline CDR1 is LGHNA and CDR2 is YSLEER. CDR3 in amino acids: CASSQEGGRNTEAFF. The CDR3 bases are TGCGCCAGCAGCCAAGAAGGGGGGCGAAACACTGAAGCTTTCTTT.

The table lists this clone with a few counts. The V and J genes are TRBV30 and TRBJ2-7; D is ambiguous. CDR1 is GTSNPN and CDR2 is SVGIG in the germline V gene (reference sequence). The ends were cut back, 0 bases at V and 0 bases at J, with 12 bases in the middle. This CDR3 has 15 residues. CDR3: CAWSVPPVPSYEQYF. CDR3 in DNA: TGTGCCTGGAGTGTACCGCCAGTCCCCTCCTACGAGCAGTACTTC.

The chain carries TRBV6-5 and TRBJ2-1; D gene unclear. CDR1 and CDR2 from the germline V gene are MNHEY and SVGAGI. Trimming left V 5 bases short and J 8 bases short, with 13 bases between. The CDR3 is 13 residues long. This CDR3 reads CASSLWPSDEQFF. DNA for the CDR3: TGTGCCAGCAGTCTGTGGCCGTCAGATGAGCAGTTCTTC.

This chain connects TRBV6-1 to TRBJ1-2, with D possibly matching TRBD1 (6 bases). Germline V gives CDR1 MNHNS, CDR2 SASEGT. The CDR3 runs to 15 residues. The V end was cut by 6 bases, the J end by 4 bases, with 18 bases between. DNA of the CDR3: TGTGCCAGCAGATCCGGGGGCGCGTCAGGCTATGGCTACACCTTC. It codes for CASRSGGASGYGYTF.

The chain combines TRBV7-8 with TRBJ2-7; D tentatively fits TRBD1 or TRBD2 (7 bases each). CDR1 is SGHVS, CDR2 FQNEAQ, per germline. V was pared by 1 base and J by 4 bases, with 11 bases between. This CDR3 has 14 amino acids. CDR3 residues: CASSLVQGGYEQYF. The CDR3 region has the DNA TGTGCCAGCAGCTTAGTCCAGGGGGGGTACGAGCAGTACTTC. Looking up the rest from reference TRBV7-8 and TRBJ2-7 gives the full variable domain: GAGVSQSPRYKVAKRGQDVALRCDPISGHVSLFWYQQALGQGPEFLTYFQNEAQLDKSGLPSDRFFAERPEGSVSTLKIQRTQQEDSAVYLCASSLVQGGYEQYFGPGTRLTVT.

The V call is TRBV30, the J call TRBJ1-1, with 7 bases that match TRBD1. V lost 0 bases and J lost 0; bases outside the gene matches: 7. Germline V gene data show CDR1 as GTSNPN and CDR2 as SVGIG (reference sequence). The CDR3 spans 16 residues. CDR3 loop: CAWSVWSGTVNTEAFF. The CDR3 DNA reads as TGTGCCTGGAGTGTATGGTCCGGGACAGTGAACACTGAAGCTTTCTTT.

The genes are TRBV19 and TRBJ1-2, with D possibly matching TRBD1 (6 bases). V shed 5 bases and J shed 8 bases, with 9 bases lying between them. The CDR3 contains 11 residues. Germline V gene sequence: CDR1 LNHDA, CDR2 SQIVND (reference sequence). CDR3 nucleotide sequence: TGTGCCAGTAGTCACCAGGGGGGCTACACCTTC. Translation: CASSHQGGYTF.

The rearrangement uses TRBV4-2 and TRBJ2-3; a possible D gene is TRBD2 (7 bases). Germline V lookup: CDR1 LGHNA, CDR2 YNFKEQ. V was cut by 1 base and J by 0 bases, with 20 bases left in between. This CDR3 is 19 amino acids long. The CDR3 loop reads CASSQVRRGGAGSTDTQYF. Written as DNA, the CDR3 is TGTGCCAGCAGCCAAGTCCGACGAGGGGGGGCGGGGAGCACAGATACGCAGTATTTT.

On this clone: Other DNA sequences in this sample translate to the same CDR3. V is TRBV7-9 and J is TRBJ1-1; tentative D call: TRBD1 (6 bases). CDR3 size: 15 residues. Between the trimmed V and J ends, which lost 5 bases and 4 bases, there was a span of 17 bases. CDR1 is SEHNR, CDR2 FQNEAQ, per germline (reference sequence). The CDR3 DNA reads TGTGCCAGCAGCGCCCCGGTGGGGGCCGGCACTGAAGCTTTCTTT. Translation: CASSAPVGAGTEAFF. Full variable domain (rest looked up from reference TRBV7-9 and TRBJ1-1): DTGVSQNPRHKITKRGQNVTFRCDPISEHNRLYWYRQTLGQGPEFLTYFQNEAQLEKSRLLSDRFSAERPKGSFSTLEIQRTEQGDSAMYLCASSAPVGAGTEAFFGQGTRLTVV.

The rearrangement links TRBV6-6 to TRBJ1-2, with 8 bases that match TRBD1. The CDR3 contains 16 residues. Germline CDR1 and CDR2: MNHNY and SVGAGI (reference sequence). V was clipped by 6 bases and J by 2 bases; unmatched bases: 11. The CDR3 loop is CASSRSTGVENYGYTF. DNA of the CDR3: TGTGCCAGCAGCCGATCGACAGGGGTGGAGAACTATGGCTACACCTTC.

The chain links TRBV7-8 to TRBJ1-5; TRBD1 is a possible D gene (6 bases). Trimming removed 3 bases from V and 7 bases from J, with 19 bases in between. The CDR3 has 16 amino acids. The germline V gene has CDR1 SGHVS and CDR2 FQNEAQ. CDR3 sequence (DNA): TGTGCCAGCAGCTTCCTACCAACGGGGGGCGGACAGCCCCAGCATTTT. This encodes CASSFLPTGGGQPQHF.

This chain uses TRBV28 with TRBJ2-5; D is uncertain. Germline CDR1 reads MDHEN; CDR2 reads SYDVKM. The CDR3 is made up of 16 amino acids. V dropped 3 bases and J dropped 3 bases, with 17 bases sitting between them. DNA for the CDR3: TGTGCCAGCAGTTTGTATGGGTCACGGCGAAAAGAGACCCAGTACTTC. It encodes CASSLYGSRRKETQYF.

The rearrangement uses TRBV6-5 and TRBJ1-1; the D gene is possibly TRBD1 (6 bases). The germline V gene encodes CDR1 MNHEY and CDR2 SVGAGI. This CDR3 region has 14 residues. V lost 7 bases, J lost 6 bases, and 18 bases lay in between. The CDR3 nucleotides are TGTGCCAGCACGTCACAGGGTAGGCGGGCTGAAGCTTTCTTT. The encoded protein is CASTSQGRRAEAFF.

The chain links TRBV5-6 to TRBJ2-5, with D perhaps assigned TRBD1 or TRBD2 (5 bases each). Trimming left V 7 bases short and J 2 bases short, with 18 bases between. The CDR3 is made up of 15 amino acids. Germline V gene lookup returns CDR1 SGHDT and CDR2 YYEEEE. Here the CDR3 reads CASGTPTGLQETQYF. DNA of the CDR3: TGTGCCAGCGGGACCCCGACTGGCCTACAAGAGACCCAGTACTTC.